What follows are 14 T cell receptor beta chains derived from one specimen sequenced in a study of T cell repertoires in cytomegalovirus infection. TCRdb re-called the reads through MiXCR, storing one row per CDR3 protein. The table has about 46,000 distinct CDR3 sequences, 20% seen once; the top ten hold 18%. Antigen specificity for these receptors is unknown. The material sequenced was PBMCs, sequenced either directly or after in vitro stimulation (not recorded which). All receptors come from a human donor in good health (CMV status not recorded). Some clones in this sample may be carry-over from other donors' samples.

This clonotype occurred a few times. The gene calls are TRBV6-2 or TRBV6-3 and TRBJ2-3; D is perhaps TRBD2 (5 bases). The CDR3 runs to 14 residues. From germline, CDR1 is MNHEY and CDR2 SVGEGT. V was shortened by 0 bases and J by 7 bases, with 11 bases between the two germline ends. CDR3 sequence reads: CASSYSFSGNTQYF. The DNA of the CDR3 is TGTGCCAGCAGTTACTCCTTTTCGGGAAATACGCAGTATTTT.

This chain uses TRBV12-3 or TRBV12-4 with TRBJ1-1; D perhaps matches TRBD1 (5 bases). The V and J ends lost 8 bases and 3 bases respectively, with 22 bases between them. The CDR3 covers 16 residues. CDR3 in amino acids: CASGLGLSLKDTEAFF. The CDR3 nucleotides are TGTGCCAGCGGGTTGGGGCTGTCTCTTAAGGACACTGAAGCTTTCTTT.

Many counts were recorded for this clonotype. CDR3 in DNA: TGTGCCAGCAGCTTACTTCCCGCGGATACGCAGTATTTT. Amino acid sequence: CASSLLPADTQYF. The rearrangement joins TRBV7-2 to TRBJ2-3; D uncertain. The CDR3 totals 13 residues. Trimming took off 2 bases at V and 6 bases at J, with 9 bases between the two ends. In germline, CDR1 is SGHTA, CDR2 FQGNSA.

This clonotype appeared a single time. The chain joins TRBV20-1 to TRBJ1-1; D unresolved. Germline V gene lookup returns CDR1 DFQATT and CDR2 SNEGSKA (reference sequence). Trimming removed 0 bases from V and 6 bases from J, with 5 bases in between. The CDR3 length is 11 residues. The CDR3 nucleotides read TGCAGTGCTAGAGATCTTGCTGAAGCTTTCTTT. Translation gives CSARDLAEAFF.

This clonotype was seen only a few times. The chain links TRBV6-6 to TRBJ2-6; possibly TRBD2 for D (6 bases). The V end lost 6 bases, the J end lost 4 bases, and 13 bases lay between the germline ends. Germline V gene data show CDR1 as MNHNY and CDR2 as SVGAGI (reference sequence). CDR3 length equals 15 residues. CDR3 in DNA: TGTGCCAGCAGCCGCGGGACCTTCGGGGCCAACGTCCTGACTTTC. It is translated as CASSRGTFGANVLTF.

This clonotype has a handful of counts. The gene calls are TRBV12-3 or TRBV12-4 and TRBJ1-2; TRBD1 matches at 11 bases. J was trimmed by 7 bases and V by 6 bases; bases with no gene match: 4. This CDR3 is 13 amino acids long. DNA for the CDR3: TGTGCCAGCAGGGTCGGGACAGGGGGTGGCTACACCTTC. It is translated as CASRVGTGGGYTF.

This chain links TRBV6-5 with TRBJ1-1; the match to TRBD1 covers 7 bases. V lost 4 bases, J lost 4 bases, and 6 bases stayed unmatched. Per the germline V gene, CDR1 is MNHEY and CDR2 is SVGAGI. The length of the CDR3 is 14 residues. The CDR3 DNA is TGTGCCAGCAGTTTGCTCGGGACAGCCACTGAAGCTTTCTTT. It specifies CASSLLGTATEAFF.

Note on this clonotype: This may be a read error, as it is one base from a much larger clone. The V and J genes are TRBV7-2 and TRBJ2-1; D is uncertain. The CDR3 spans 13 residues. Germline V lookup: CDR1 SGHTA, CDR2 FQGNSA. The CDR3 sequence is CAGSFGRNNEQFF. The CDR3 nucleotides read TGTGCCGGCAGCTTTGGTAGAAACAATGAGCAGTTCTTC.

This clonotype was recorded a few times. The gene calls are TRBV19 and TRBJ2-3; possible D gene TRBD2, 5 bases. V was clipped by 1 base and J by 2 bases, with 10 bases between them. CDR3 length: 15 amino acids. Germline assignment: CDR1 LNHDA and CDR2 SQIVND (reference sequence). CDR3 protein: CASSIAGSPTDTQYF. The CDR3 region has the DNA TGTGCCAGTAGTATAGCGGGGAGCCCCACAGATACGCAGTATTTT. Filled out from reference TRBV19 and TRBJ2-3, the complete variable domain reads DGGITQSPKYLFRKEGQNVTLSCEQNLNHDAMYWYRQDPGQGLRLIYYSQIVNDFQKGDIAEGYSVSREKKESFPLTVTSAQKNPTAFYLCASSIAGSPTDTQYFGPGTRLTVL.

This clonotype has more than one count but fewer than ten. The V call is TRBV28, the J call TRBJ2-2; 10 bases are a match to TRBD2. CDR3 length: 16 residues. Germline V gene lookup returns CDR1 MDHEN and CDR2 SYDVKM. V trimming: 7 bases; J trimming: 4 bases; junction bases outside the gene matches: 9. CDR3 in DNA: TGTGCCAGCAAAACTAGCGGGGAACTGGGCACCGGGGAGCTGTTTTTT. Translation gives CASKTSGELGTGELFF.

This clonotype was recorded many times. The chain links TRBV7-6 to TRBJ1-5, with a possible D match to TRBD1 (5 bases). The germline V gene has CDR1 SGHVS and CDR2 FNYEAQ. The V end lost 4 bases, the J end lost 6 bases, and 13 bases lay between the germline ends. The CDR3 length is 14 residues. CDR3 loop: CASSSGRAGQPQHF. CDR3 coding DNA: TGTGCCAGCAGCTCAGGCAGGGCGGGTCAGCCCCAGCATTTT. Full variable domain (rest looked up from reference TRBV7-6 and TRBJ1-5): GAGVSQSPRYKVTKRGQDVALRCDPISGHVSLYWYRQALGQGPEFLTYFNYEAQQDKSGLPNDRFSAERPEGSISTLTIQRTEQRDSAMYRCASSSGRAGQPQHFGDGTRLSIL.

The rearrangement uses TRBV6-5 and TRBJ1-5, with 8 positions matching TRBD1. CDR3 length equals 15 residues. J was trimmed by 5 bases and V by 4 bases; bases with no gene match: 7. Germline loops: CDR1 MNHEY, CDR2 SVGAGI. CDR3 sequence reads: CASSSVGQGDQPQHF. The DNA of the CDR3 is TGTGCCAGCAGTTCCGTCGGACAGGGAGATCAGCCCCAGCATTTT.

V usage is TRBV19 and J usage is TRBJ1-1, with 12 bases identical to TRBD1. Losses at the gene ends were 9 bases for V and 10 bases for J; bases not matched to a gene: 9. CDR3 length equals 13 residues. The germline gives CDR1 LNHDA, CDR2 SQIVND (reference sequence). In DNA form, the CDR3 reads TGTGCCAGCTCGGGACAGGGGGCGTCTGGAGCTTTCTTT. The encoded protein is CASSGQGASGAFF. Drawing the rest from reference TRBV19 and TRBJ1-1, the complete variable domain is DGGITQSPKYLFRKEGQNVTLSCEQNLNHDAMYWYRQDPGQGLRLIYYSQIVNDFQKGDIAEGYSVSREKKESFPLTVTSAQKNPTAFYLCASSGQGASGAFFGQGTRLTVV.

At least ten counts were recorded for this clonotype. J is TRBJ2-3 and V is TRBV7-2, with 7 bases that match TRBD1. Germline CDR1 SGHTA, CDR2 FQGNSA. This CDR3 has 16 residues. Losses at the gene ends were 6 bases for V and 4 bases for J; bases not matched to a gene: 13. The CDR3 DNA follows: TGTGCCAGCAGGTGGAGAGACAGGGATGTGGCAGATACGCAGTATTTT. Its translation: CASRWRDRDVADTQYF.